Listed below are T cell receptor beta chains from one sample, sequenced in a study of T cells in Graves' hyperthyroidism and ophthalmopathy. TCRdb passed the multiplex PCR reads through MiXCR, listing each CDR3 protein once. The sample has 560,000 or so distinct CDR3 sequences; about 20% are singletons. Sequenced input: blood. All receptors come from a man in his forties with Graves' ophthalmopathy. CDR3s include the opening cysteine and the closing phenylalanine or tryptophan. The D gene is left open where the match is weak. The size of a clone is reported for some rows only, either as once, few or many, or as a class for expanded clones.

NA	TRBD2	TRBV5-1	TRBJ2-1	TGCGCCAGCAGCTTCGGACTAGCGGGAAAGGGGGTGTACAATGAGCAGTTCTTC	CASSFGLAGKGVYNEQFF
NA	TRBD1	TRBV24-1	TRBJ2-5	TGTGCCACCGCAGCTCGGGACAGGGGGCAAGAGACCCAGTACTTC	CATAARDRGQETQYF
NA	TRBD2	TRBV6-1	TRBJ2-1	TGTGCCAGCAGTGGATCGTCTTTACTAGCGGGGTTCTACAATGAGCAGTTCTTC	CASSGSSLLAGFYNEQFF
NA	TRBD1	TRBV19	TRBJ1-4	TGTGCCAGCTCCTACGGACAGGGGGCACTGGGTAATGAAAAACTGTTTTTT	CASSYGQGALGNEKLFF
few	TRBD1	TRBV19	TRBJ2-5	TGTGCCAGTAGTACCGGGACAGGGGGCGCGGAGACCCAGTACTTC	CASSTGTGGAETQYF
few	NA	TRBV25-1	TRBJ1-6	TGTGCCAGCAGTGAGGCCAGGGGATATAATTCACCCCTCCACTTT	CASSEARGYNSPLHF
few	NA	TRBV10-3	TRBJ2-1	TGTGCCACCACCGGACAGACCTCCTACAATGAGCAGTTCTTC	CATTGQTSYNEQFF
NA	NA	TRBV24-1	TRBJ1-5	TGTGCCACCAGTGATCCTCAGGGAGGGCCCCAGCATTTT	CATSDPQGGPQHF
NA	NA	TRBV7-2	TRBJ2-2	TGTGCCAGCAGCCCCCGAACAGGTGTAACCGGGGAGCTGTTTTTT	CASSPRTGVTGELFF
NA	TRBD1	TRBV4-1	TRBJ2-1	TGCGCCAGCAGCCACCGACAGGGTGGAAATGAGCAGTTCTTC	CASSHRQGGNEQFF
NA	TRBD2	TRBV14	TRBJ2-3	TGTGCCAGCAGCCAATTAACTAGCGGGGTGAACACAGATACGCAGTATTTT	CASSQLTSGVNTDTQYF
many	NA	TRBV2	TRBJ1-6	TGTGCCAGCAGTACCGACTATAATTCACCCCTCCACTTT	CASSTDYNSPLHF
many	NA	TRBV5-1	TRBJ2-3	TGCGCCAGCAGCGCGACGTCAGATACGCAGTATTTT	CASSATSDTQYF
NA	TRBD1	TRBV20-1	TRBJ1-2	TGCAGTGCTACCACAGGGGGCAACTATGGCTACACCTTC	CSATTGGNYGYTF
NA	TRBD1	TRBV29-1	TRBJ2-5	TGCAGCGTTGAGTCCGACAGGGGCCCCCAAGAGACCCAGTACTTC	CSVESDRGPQETQYF
NA	TRBD2	TRBV5-1	TRBJ2-7	TGCGCCAGCAGCCACGGACTAGCGGGGGGGCGGTACGAGCAGTACTTC	CASSHGLAGGRYEQYF
few	TRBD1	TRBV10-3	TRBJ1-1	TGTGCCATCAGCCGGGACAGGAACACTGAAGCTTTCTTT	CAISRDRNTEAFF
NA	NA	TRBV14	TRBJ2-7	TGTGCCAGCAGCCAAGGGGCAGGGGGGTCCTACGAGCAGTACTTC	CASSQGAGGSYEQYF
few	NA	TRBV15	TRBJ1-3	TGTGCCACCAGCAGGTACGGAGGATCTGGAAACACCATATATTTT	CATSRYGGSGNTIYF
many	NA	TRBV28	TRBJ1-5	TGTGCCAGCAGTCCCTCGGGACGGCTAAATCAGCCCCAGCATTTT	CASSPSGRLNQPQHF
few	NA	TRBV5-1	TRBJ2-7	TGCGCCAGCAGCTTGGATAGCTCCGCCTACGAGCAGTACTTC	CASSLDSSAYEQYF
once	NA	TRBV11-2	TRBJ2-3	TGTGCCAGCATCCAAAGTTCCCTAGATACGCAGTATTTT	CASIQSSLDTQYF
many	TRBD2	TRBV18	TRBJ2-5	TGTGCCAGCTCGCCGGGAGGACCCCTACAAGAGACCCAGTACTTC	CASSPGGPLQETQYF
many	NA	TRBV7-9	TRBJ2-3	TGTGCCACCTTAGGCACAGATACGCAGTATTTT	CATLGTDTQYF
few	TRBD1	TRBV5-8	TRBJ2-7	TGTGCCAGCAGCTTAGGACAGGGGACGGACGAGCAGTACTTC	CASSLGQGTDEQYF
NA	NA	TRBV19	TRBJ1-1	TGTGCCAGTAGTACGTCAAGGGAGGGGATGAACACTGAAGCTTTCTTT	CASSTSREGMNTEAFF
once	TRBD1	TRBV19	TRBJ1-5	TGTGCCAGTAGTGGGTCAGGGGGCGCAGGGACGCCCCAGCATTTT	CASSGSGGAGTPQHF
few	NA	TRBV29-1	TRBJ1-1	TGCAGCGTTGATCTGGGGGGGAACACTGAAGCTTTCTTT	CSVDLGGNTEAFF
few	TRBD1	TRBV7-9	TRBJ2-3	TGTGCCAGCACCAGGGGGAGCACAGATACGCAGTATTTT	CASTRGSTDTQYF
NA	TRBD2	TRBV20-1	TRBJ2-7	TGCAGTGCTTATAGCGGGAGTACCTACGAGCAGCACTTC	CSAYSGSTYEQHF
few	NA	TRBV29-1	TRBJ1-2	TGCAGCGTGGGTGGGGTAGAGGGCAGATTTTATGGCTACACCTTC	CSVGGVEGRFYGYTF
few	NA	TRBV30	TRBJ2-3	TGTGCCTGGAGTGTACGGCATACGCAGTATTTT	CAWSVRHTQYF
many	TRBD2	TRBV28	TRBJ2-7	TGTGCCAGCAGTTTGTACCGGACTAGCGGGAGGAGGTGGTACGAGCAGTACTTC	CASSLYRTSGRRWYEQYF
NA	NA	TRBV6-1	TRBJ1-2	TGTGCCAGCAGTGAGTCCGGGACAACCTATGGCTACACCTTC	CASSESGTTYGYTF
many	NA	TRBV6-1	TRBJ2-3	TGTGCCAGCAGTGAATTGATTGGGGATACGCAGTATTTT	CASSELIGDTQYF
NA	NA	TRBV28	TRBJ1-1	TGTGCCAGCAGTCCCCCAGGGGAAAACACTGAAGCTTTCTTT	CASSPPGENTEAFF
few	NA	TRBV11-3	TRBJ1-5	TGTGCCAGCAGCTACGGACAGCGCCCTCGGCCCCAGCATTTT	CASSYGQRPRPQHF
many	NA	TRBV7-3	TRBJ2-7	TGTGCCAGCAGCTATTCCCATTATTTTTCTGGGGGTGAGCAGTACTTC	CASSYSHYFSGGEQYF
many	NA	TRBV28	TRBJ2-3	TGTGCCAGCAGTTTAGTGAACACAGATACGCAGTATTTT	CASSLVNTDTQYF
NA	TRBD1	TRBV5-1	TRBJ1-1	TGCGCCAGCAGCCGAATAACAGGGGCTGAAGCTTTCTTT	CASSRITGAEAFF
few	NA	TRBV2	TRBJ1-4	TGTGCCAGCAGTGGGTCACAGGGCCGGGGAGAAAAACTGTTTTTT	CASSGSQGRGEKLFF
NA	TRBD2	TRBV7-6	TRBJ2-2	TGTGCCAGCAGCCCCTATCGGAGCGGGGTGAACACCGGGGAGCTGTTTTTT	CASSPYRSGVNTGELFF
few	NA	TRBV7-2	TRBJ2-3	TGTGCCAGCAGCGTCGGACTCGGAACAGATACGCAGTATTTT	CASSVGLGTDTQYF
NA	NA	TRBV5-5	TRBJ1-4	TGTGCCAGCAGCTCCCCTTGGGGGAGGAGTGAAAAACTGTTTTTT	CASSSPWGRSEKLFF
many	NA	TRBV19	TRBJ1-1	TGTGCCAGTAGTATAGAAGGGGTGAACACTGAAGCTTTCTTT	CASSIEGVNTEAFF
few	NA	TRBV27	TRBJ1-6	TGTGCCACCCAGTTTAGCAGTCGGAATTCACCCCTCCACTTT	CATQFSSRNSPLHF
NA	NA	TRBV6-1	TRBJ2-3	TGTGCCAGCAGTGAGGACTTCCTCACAGATACGCAGTATTTT	CASSEDFLTDTQYF